This paragraph reports one T cell receptor beta chain. Unmatched junction bases numbered 5, after V lost 4 bases and J lost 1 base. CDR1 SGHAT and CDR2 FQDESV come from the germline V gene (reference sequence). The length of the CDR3 is 16 residues. The PCR contained 60 Vbeta and 13 Jbeta primers. The data were produced by immunoSEQ multiplex PCR, yet TCRdb's version contains in-frame clones alone and is incomplete. This listing includes around 70,000 clones. The data derive from a study of cytomegalovirus exposure and HLA in healthy donors. This clonotype was sampled from a woman between 25 and 40 years old in good health and CMV-seronegative. The sequenced sample was PBMCs. V is TRBV11-1 and J is TRBJ2-2; 8 bases line up with TRBD1. CDR3 region: CASSSGTGGNTGELFF. CDR3 sequence (DNA): TGTGCCAGCAGCTCTGGGACAGGCGGGAACACCGGGGAGCTGTTTTTT.